This T cell receptor (beta chain) stems from a study of CD8 T cells in Susac syndrome. Both CD4+ and CD8+ T cells were negatively isolated, and TEMRA cells underwent FACS enrichment. Germline V gene lookup returns CDR1 MNHEY and CDR2 SVGEGT. V shed 8 bases and J shed 5 bases, with 21 bases lying between them. The CDR3 covers 15 residues. Reverse transcription used roughly 0.5 to 1 ug RNA and random hexamers. The immunoSEQ assay covered 54 Vbeta and 13 Jbeta segments for CDR3. TCRdb passed the immunoSEQ multiplex PCR reads through MiXCR, listing each CDR3 protein once. The sample has roughly 120,000 distinct CDR3 sequences; approximately 94% are singletons. This clonotype has only one observation.

V gene TRBV6-2 or TRBV6-3 combines with J gene TRBJ2-5, with a weak D call TRBD2 (6 bases). What was sequenced was CD4+ T cells from PBMCs. The receptor was isolated from a human donor with multiple sclerosis. The CDR3 spells CASSPILQRAETQYF. Here the CDR3 DNA reads TGTGCCAGCTCCCCTATCCTACAGCGGGCGGAGACCCAGTACTTC.